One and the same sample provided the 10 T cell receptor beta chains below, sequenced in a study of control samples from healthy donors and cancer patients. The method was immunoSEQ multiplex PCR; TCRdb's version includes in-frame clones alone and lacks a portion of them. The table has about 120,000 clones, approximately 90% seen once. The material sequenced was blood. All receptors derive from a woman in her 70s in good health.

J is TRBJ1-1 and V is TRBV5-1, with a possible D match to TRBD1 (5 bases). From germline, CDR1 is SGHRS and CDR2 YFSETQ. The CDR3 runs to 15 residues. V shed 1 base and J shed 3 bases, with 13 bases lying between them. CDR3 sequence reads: CASSLMAGGDTEAFF. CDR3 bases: TGCGCCAGCAGCTTGATGGCGGGGGGGGACACTGAAGCTTTCTTT.

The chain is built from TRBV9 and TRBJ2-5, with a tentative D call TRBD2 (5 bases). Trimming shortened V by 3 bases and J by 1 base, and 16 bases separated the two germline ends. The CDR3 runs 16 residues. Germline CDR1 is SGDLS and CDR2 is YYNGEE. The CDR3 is CASSGRDRSPQETQYF. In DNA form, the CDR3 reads TGTGCCAGCAGCGGACGGGATAGGTCACCCCAAGAGACCCAGTACTTC.

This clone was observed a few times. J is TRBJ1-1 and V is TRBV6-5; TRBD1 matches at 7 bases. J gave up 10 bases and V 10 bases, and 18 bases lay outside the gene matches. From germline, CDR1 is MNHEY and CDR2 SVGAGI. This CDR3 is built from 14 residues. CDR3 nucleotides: TGTGCCAACGGGGGAGGACAGGACCGAGGGGGAGCTTTCTTT. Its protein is CANGGGQDRGGAFF.

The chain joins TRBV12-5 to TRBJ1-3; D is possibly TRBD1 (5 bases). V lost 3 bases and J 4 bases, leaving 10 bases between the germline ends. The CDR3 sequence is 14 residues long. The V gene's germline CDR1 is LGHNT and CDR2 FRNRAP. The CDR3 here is CASGFGGAGNTIYF. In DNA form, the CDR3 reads TGTGCTAGTGGTTTTGGAGGGGCCGGAAACACCATATATTTT.

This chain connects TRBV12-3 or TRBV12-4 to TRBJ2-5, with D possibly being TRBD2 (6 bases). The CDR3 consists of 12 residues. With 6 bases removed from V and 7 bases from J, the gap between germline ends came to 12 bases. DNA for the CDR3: TGTGCCAGCAGCACCCTGGGAGGGACCCAGTACTTC. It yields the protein CASSTLGGTQYF.

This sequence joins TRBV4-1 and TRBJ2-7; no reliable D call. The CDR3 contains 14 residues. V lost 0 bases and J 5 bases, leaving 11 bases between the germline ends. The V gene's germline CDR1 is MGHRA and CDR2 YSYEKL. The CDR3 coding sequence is TGCGCCAGCAGCCAAGAAGTTCAGGCCCACGAGCAGTACTTC. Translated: CASSQEVQAHEQYF.

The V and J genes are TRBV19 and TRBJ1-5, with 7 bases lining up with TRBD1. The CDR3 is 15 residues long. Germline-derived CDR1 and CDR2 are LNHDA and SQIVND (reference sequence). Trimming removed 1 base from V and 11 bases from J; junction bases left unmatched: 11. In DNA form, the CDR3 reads TGTGCCAGTAGTATAGGGGACAGAGACATCTCGGCCCAGCATTTT. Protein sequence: CASSIGDRDISAQHF.

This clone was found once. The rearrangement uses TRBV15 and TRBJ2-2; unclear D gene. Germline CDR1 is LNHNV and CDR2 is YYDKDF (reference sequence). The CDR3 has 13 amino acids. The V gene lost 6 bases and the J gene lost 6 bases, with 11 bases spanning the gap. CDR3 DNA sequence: TGTGCCACCAGTGGCCATGTGGCCGGGGAGCTGTTTTTT. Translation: CATSGHVAGELFF.

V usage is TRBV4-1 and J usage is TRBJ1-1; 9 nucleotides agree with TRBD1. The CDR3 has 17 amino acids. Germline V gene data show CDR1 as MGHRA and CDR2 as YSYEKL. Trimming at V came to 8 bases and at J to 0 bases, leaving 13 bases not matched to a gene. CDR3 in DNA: TGCGCCAGCGGACCACAGGGGGCCGCTCTTTTGAACACTGAAGCTTTCTTT. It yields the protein CASGPQGAALLNTEAFF.

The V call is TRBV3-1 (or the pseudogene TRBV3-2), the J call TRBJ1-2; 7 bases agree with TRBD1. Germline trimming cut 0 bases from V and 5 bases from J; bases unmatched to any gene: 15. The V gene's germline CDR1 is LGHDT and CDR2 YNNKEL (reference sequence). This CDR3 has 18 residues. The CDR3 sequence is CASSQDLGKGANQYGYTF. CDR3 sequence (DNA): TGTGCCAGCAGCCAAGATCTCGGGAAGGGGGCGAACCAATATGGCTACACCTTC.